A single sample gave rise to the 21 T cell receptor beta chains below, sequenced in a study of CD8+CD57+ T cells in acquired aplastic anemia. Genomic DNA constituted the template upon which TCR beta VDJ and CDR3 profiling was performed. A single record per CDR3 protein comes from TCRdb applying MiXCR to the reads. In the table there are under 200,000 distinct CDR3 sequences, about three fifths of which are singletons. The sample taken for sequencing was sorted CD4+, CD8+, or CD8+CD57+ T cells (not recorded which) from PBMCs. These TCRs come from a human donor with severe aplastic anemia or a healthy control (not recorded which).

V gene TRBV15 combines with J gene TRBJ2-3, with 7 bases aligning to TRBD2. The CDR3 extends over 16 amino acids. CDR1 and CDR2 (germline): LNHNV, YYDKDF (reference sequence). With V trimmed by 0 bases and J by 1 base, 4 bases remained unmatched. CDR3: CATSRDKLAGTDTQYF. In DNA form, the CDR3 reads TGTGCCACCAGCAGAGATAAGCTAGCGGGCACAGATACGCAGTATTTT. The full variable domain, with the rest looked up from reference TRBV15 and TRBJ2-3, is DAMVIQNPRYQVTQFGKPVTLSCSQTLNHNVMYWYQQKSSQAPKLLFHYYDKDFNNEADTPDNFQSRRPNTSFCFLDIRSPGLGDTAMYLCATSRDKLAGTDTQYFGPGTRLTVL.

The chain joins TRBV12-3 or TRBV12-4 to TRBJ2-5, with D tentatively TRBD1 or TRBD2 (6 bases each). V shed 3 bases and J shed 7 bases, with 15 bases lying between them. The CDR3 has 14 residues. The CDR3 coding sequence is TGTGCCAGCAGTTTTGACAGGCCCGGGGGGACCCAGTACTTC. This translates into CASSFDRPGGTQYF.

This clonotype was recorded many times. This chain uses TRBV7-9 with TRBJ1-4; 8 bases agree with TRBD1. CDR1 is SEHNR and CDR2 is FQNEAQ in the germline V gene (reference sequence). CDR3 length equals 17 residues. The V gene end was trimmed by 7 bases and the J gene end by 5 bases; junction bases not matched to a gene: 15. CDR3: CASTQTGDWEKNEKLFF. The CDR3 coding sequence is TGTGCCAGCACCCAGACAGGGGATTGGGAAAAAAATGAAAAACTGTTTTTT.

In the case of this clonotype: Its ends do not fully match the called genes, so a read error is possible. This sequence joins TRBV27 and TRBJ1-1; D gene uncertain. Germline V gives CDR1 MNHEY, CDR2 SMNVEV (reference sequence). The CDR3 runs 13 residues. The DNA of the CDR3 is TGTGCCAGCAGAGGGCTTCTTAACACTGGAGCTTTCTTT. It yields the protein CASRGLLNTGAFF.

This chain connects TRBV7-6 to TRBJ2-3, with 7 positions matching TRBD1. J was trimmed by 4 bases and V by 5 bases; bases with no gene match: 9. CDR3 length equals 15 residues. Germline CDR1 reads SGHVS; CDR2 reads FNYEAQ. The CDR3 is CASSPRQGFADTQYF. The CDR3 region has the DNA TGTGCCAGCAGCCCCAGACAGGGTTTCGCAGATACGCAGTATTTT. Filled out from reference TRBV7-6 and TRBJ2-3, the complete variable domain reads GAGVSQSPRYKVTKRGQDVALRCDPISGHVSLYWYRQALGQGPEFLTYFNYEAQQDKSGLPNDRFSAERPEGSISTLTIQRTEQRDSAMYRCASSPRQGFADTQYFGPGTRLTVL.

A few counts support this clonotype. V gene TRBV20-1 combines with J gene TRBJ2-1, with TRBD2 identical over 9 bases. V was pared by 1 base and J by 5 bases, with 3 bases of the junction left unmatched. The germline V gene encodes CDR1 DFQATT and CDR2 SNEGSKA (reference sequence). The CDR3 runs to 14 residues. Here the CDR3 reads CSARGLAANNEQFF. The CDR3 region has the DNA TGCAGTGCTAGAGGACTAGCGGCCAACAATGAGCAGTTCTTC.

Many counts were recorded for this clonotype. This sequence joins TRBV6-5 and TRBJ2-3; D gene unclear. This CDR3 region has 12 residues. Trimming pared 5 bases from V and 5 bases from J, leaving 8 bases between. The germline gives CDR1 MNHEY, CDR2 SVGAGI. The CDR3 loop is CASSPNGDTQYF. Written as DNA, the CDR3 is TGTGCCAGCAGTCCTAATGGAGATACGCAGTATTTT.

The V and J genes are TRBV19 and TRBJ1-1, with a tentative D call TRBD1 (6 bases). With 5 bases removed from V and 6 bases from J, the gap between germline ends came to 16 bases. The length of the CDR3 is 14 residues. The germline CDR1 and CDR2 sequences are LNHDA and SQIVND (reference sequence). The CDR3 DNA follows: TGTGCCAGTAGTCTACGGACAGAACGGCCTGAAGCTTTCTTT. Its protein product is CASSLRTERPEAFF. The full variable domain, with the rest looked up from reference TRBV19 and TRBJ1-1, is DGGITQSPKYLFRKEGQNVTLSCEQNLNHDAMYWYRQDPGQGLRLIYYSQIVNDFQKGDIAEGYSVSREKKESFPLTVTSAQKNPTAFYLCASSLRTERPEAFFGQGTRLTVV.

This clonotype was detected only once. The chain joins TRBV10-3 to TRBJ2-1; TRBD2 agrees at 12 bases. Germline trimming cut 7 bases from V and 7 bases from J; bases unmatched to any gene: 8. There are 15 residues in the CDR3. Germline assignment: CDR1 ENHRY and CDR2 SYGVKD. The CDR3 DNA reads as TGTGCCATCAAGCTAGCGGGGGGGCATTTAAATGAGCAGTTCTTC. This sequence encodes CAIKLAGGHLNEQFF.

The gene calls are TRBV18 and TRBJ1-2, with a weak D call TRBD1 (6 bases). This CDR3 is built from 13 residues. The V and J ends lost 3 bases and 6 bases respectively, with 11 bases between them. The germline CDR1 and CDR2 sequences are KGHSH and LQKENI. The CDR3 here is CASSPRQEDGYTF. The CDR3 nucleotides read TGTGCCAGCTCACCCCGACAGGAAGATGGCTACACCTTC.

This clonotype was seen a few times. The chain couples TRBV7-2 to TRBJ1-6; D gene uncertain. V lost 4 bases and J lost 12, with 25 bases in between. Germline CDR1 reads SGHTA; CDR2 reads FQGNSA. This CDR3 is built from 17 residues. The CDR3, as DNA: TGTGCCAGCAGCTCCCTCCGTGCGGGCGCCGGGCGGCGACCCCTCCACTTT. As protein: CASSSLRAGAGRRPLHF.

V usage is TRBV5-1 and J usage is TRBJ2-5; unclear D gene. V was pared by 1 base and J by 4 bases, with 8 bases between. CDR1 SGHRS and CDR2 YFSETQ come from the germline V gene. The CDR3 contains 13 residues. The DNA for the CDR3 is TGCGCCAGCAGCTTGTTGGCACGAGAGACCCAGTACTTC. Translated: CASSLLARETQYF.

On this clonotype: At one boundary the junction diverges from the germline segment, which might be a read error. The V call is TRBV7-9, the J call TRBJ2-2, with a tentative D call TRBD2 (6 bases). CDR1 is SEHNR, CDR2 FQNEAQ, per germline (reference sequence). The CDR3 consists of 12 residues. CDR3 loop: CASSLGLGKLFF. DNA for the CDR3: TGTGCCAGCAGCTTGGGACTCGGGAAGCTGTTTTTT.

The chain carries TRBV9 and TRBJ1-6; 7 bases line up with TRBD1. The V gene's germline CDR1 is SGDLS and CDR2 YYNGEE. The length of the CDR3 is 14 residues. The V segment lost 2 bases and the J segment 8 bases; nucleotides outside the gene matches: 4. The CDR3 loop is CASSVSGGDSPLHF. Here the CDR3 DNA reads TGTGCCAGCAGCGTTTCAGGGGGTGATTCACCCCTCCACTTT. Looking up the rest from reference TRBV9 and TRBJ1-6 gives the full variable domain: DSGVTQTPKHLITATGQRVTLRCSPRSGDLSVYWYQQSLDQGLQFLIQYYNGEERAKGNILERFSAQQFPDLHSELNLSSLELGDSALYFCASSVSGGDSPLHFGNGTRLTVT.

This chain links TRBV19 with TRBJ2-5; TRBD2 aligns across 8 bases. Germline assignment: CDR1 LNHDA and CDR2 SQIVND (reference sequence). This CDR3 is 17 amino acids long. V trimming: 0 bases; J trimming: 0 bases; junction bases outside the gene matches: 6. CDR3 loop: CASSIEGAGGYQETQYF. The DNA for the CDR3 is TGTGCCAGTAGTATAGAGGGGGCGGGGGGTTACCAAGAGACCCAGTACTTC.

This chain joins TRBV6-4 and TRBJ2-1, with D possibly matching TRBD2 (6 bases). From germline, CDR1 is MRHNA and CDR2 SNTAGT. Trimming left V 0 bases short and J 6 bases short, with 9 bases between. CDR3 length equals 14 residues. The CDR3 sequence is CASSDSTGGNEQFF. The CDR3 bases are TGTGCCAGCAGTGACTCGACCGGGGGCAATGAGCAGTTCTTC.

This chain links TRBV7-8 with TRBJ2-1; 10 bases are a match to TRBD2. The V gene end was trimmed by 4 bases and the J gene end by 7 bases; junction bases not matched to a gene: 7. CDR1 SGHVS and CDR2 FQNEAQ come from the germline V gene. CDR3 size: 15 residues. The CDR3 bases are TGTGCCAGCAGCTCAGCGGGGGGGCCTCGAAATGAGCAGTTCTTC. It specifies CASSSAGGPRNEQFF.

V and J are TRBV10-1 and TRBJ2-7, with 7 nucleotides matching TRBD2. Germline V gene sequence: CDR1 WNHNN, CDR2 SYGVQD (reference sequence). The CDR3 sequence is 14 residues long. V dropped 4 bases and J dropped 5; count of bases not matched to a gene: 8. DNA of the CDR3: TGCGCCAGCAGTGCAGCAGGGAGGGGCCACGAGCAGTACTTC. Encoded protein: CASSAAGRGHEQYF.

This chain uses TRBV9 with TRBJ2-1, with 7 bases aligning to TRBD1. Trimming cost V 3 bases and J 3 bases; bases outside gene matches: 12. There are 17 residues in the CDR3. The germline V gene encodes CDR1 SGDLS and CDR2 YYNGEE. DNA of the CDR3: TGTGCCAGCAGCGAACGACAGGGTAACTATCTCTACAATGAGCAGTTCTTC. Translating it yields CASSERQGNYLYNEQFF.

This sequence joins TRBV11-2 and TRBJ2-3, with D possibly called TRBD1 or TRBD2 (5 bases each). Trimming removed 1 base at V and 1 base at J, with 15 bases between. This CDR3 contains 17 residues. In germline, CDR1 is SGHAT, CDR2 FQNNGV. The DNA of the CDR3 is TGTGCCAGCAGCTTAGCGCGGCTAAGAGGGGGCACAGATACGCAGTATTTT. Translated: CASSLARLRGGTDTQYF.

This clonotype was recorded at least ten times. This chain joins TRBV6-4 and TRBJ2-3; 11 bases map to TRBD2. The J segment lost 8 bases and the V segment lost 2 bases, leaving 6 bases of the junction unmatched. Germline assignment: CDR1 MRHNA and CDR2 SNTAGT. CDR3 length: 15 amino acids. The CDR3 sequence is CASSDAPTSGGTQYF. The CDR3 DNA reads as TGTGCCAGCAGTGACGCCCCCACTAGCGGGGGTACGCAGTATTTT.